The rows below give T cell receptor beta chains drawn from one sample of a study of T cell repertoires in cytomegalovirus infection. TCRdb reprocessed the reads with MiXCR, giving one entry per CDR3 protein. Of approximately 500,000 distinct CDR3 sequences listed, approximately 15% are singletons. Specimen: CD8+ T cells from PBMCs. The source of these receptors is a human donor in good health (CMV status not recorded). Some clones in this sample may be carry-over from other donors' samples. The conserved cysteine and the conserved F or W are not part of the CDR3 here. Each record gives: D gene, V gene, J gene, CDR3 length, CDR3 protein. The D gene is left open where the match is weak.

>-|TRBV2|TRBJ1-3|9
ASRGPGLIY
>TRBD1|TRBV7-8|TRBJ2-1|12
ASSLAYRGHEQF
>-|TRBV20-1|TRBJ2-3|9
SATPRGTQY
>TRBD1|TRBV7-8|TRBJ1-1|13
ASSVRQGMGTEAF
>TRBD1|TRBV12-3/TRBV12-4|TRBJ2-7|13
ASSRPGTGFHEQY
>TRBD2|TRBV20-1|TRBJ2-7|15
SARKASGRATPHEQY
>TRBD2|TRBV7-9|TRBJ2-1|14
ASSLFTSAPYHEQF
>TRBD1|TRBV27|TRBJ1-1|14
ASSSLGQGENTEAF
>TRBD2|TRBV6-6|TRBJ2-1|14
ASSYPSGGADNEQF
>TRBD1|TRBV6-2/TRBV6-3|TRBJ1-5|14
ASSSLGQGSRQPQH
>TRBD2|TRBV28|TRBJ2-4|9
ASSSGGIQY
>TRBD1|TRBV12-3/TRBV12-4|TRBJ2-7|10
ATGTGTYEQY
>-|TRBV12-5|TRBJ1-2|12
ASGLVGGGYGYT
>-|TRBV14|TRBJ1-2|12
ASSQGRRTYGYT